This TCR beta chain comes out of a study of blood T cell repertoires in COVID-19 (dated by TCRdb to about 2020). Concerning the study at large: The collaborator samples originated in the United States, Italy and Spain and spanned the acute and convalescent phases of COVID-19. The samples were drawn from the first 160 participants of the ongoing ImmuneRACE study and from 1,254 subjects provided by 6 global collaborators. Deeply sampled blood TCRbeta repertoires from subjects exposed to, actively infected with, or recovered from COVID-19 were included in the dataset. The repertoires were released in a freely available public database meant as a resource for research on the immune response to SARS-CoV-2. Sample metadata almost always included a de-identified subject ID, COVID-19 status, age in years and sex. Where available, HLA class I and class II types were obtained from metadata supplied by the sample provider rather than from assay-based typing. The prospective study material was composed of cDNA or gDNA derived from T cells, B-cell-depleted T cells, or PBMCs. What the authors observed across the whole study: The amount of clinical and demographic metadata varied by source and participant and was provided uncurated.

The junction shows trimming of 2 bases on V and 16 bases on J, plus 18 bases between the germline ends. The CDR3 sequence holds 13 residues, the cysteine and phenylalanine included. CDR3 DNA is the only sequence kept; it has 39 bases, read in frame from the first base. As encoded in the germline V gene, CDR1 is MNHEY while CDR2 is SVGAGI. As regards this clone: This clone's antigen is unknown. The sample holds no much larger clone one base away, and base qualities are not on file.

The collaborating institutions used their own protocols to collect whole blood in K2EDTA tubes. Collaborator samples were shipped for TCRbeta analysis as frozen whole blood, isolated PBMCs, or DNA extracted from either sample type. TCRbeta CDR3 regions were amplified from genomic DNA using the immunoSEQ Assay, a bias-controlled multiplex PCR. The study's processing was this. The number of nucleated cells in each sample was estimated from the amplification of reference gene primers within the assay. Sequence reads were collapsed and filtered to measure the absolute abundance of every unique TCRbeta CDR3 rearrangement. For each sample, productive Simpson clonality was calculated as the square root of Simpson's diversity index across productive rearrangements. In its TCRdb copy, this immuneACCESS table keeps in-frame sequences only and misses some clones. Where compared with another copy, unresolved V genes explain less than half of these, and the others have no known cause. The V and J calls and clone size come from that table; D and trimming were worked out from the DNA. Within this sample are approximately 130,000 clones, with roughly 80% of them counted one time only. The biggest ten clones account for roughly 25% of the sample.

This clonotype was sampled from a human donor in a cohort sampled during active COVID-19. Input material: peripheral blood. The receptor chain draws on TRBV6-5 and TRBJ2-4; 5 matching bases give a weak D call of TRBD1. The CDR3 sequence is CASSYGQGIPAYF. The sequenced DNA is TGTGCCAGCAGTTACGGGCAGGGAATACCGGCTTACTTC.